This is a list of T cell receptor beta chains from one sample in a study of blood T cell repertoires in COVID-19. Here immunoSEQ multiplex PCR was the method, and the copy in TCRdb shows in-frame clones only, minus some. Of more than 450,000 clones in the sample, roughly nine tenths were seen once. Material for sequencing was PBMCs or T cells enriched from blood (not recorded which). The receptor set was obtained from a woman in her late teens or twenties who had recovered from COVID-19. The CDR3 runs from the conserved cysteine through the conserved F or W. The D gene is left open where the match is weak. The size entry is marked missing in some rows and otherwise reads once, few, many or a size class.

clone size: -; D gene: -; V gene: TRBV5-1; J gene: TRBJ1-2; CDR3 protein: CASRGGDGYTF; CDR3 DNA: TGCGCCAGCCGCGGGGGCGATGGCTACACCTTC
clone size: -; D gene: -; V gene: TRBV6-5; J gene: TRBJ1-6; CDR3 protein: CASGSVGSSYNSPLHF; CDR3 DNA: TGTGCCAGCGGTTCCGTGGGGAGCTCCTATAATTCACCCCTCCACTTT
clone size: -; D gene: -; V gene: TRBV3-1/TRBV3-2; J gene: TRBJ1-2; CDR3 protein: CASSQGGPRYGYTF; CDR3 DNA: TGTGCCAGCAGCCAAGGCGGTCCGAGGTATGGCTACACCTTC
clone size: -; D gene: -; V gene: TRBV28; J gene: TRBJ1-5; CDR3 protein: CAGGALGNQPQHF; CDR3 DNA: TGTGCCGGGGGGGCGTTGGGGAATCAGCCCCAGCATTTT
clone size: -; D gene: -; V gene: TRBV4-2; J gene: TRBJ1-1; CDR3 protein: CASSLPGDSTEAFF; CDR3 DNA: TGTGCCAGCAGCCTCCCCGGGGACTCTACAGAAGCTTTCTTT
clone size: -; D gene: TRBD1; V gene: TRBV19; J gene: TRBJ1-2; CDR3 protein: CASSLGTTGSGGYTF; CDR3 DNA: TGTGCCAGTAGTCTAGGCACGACAGGGTCGGGCGGCTACACCTTC
clone size: -; D gene: -; V gene: TRBV19; J gene: TRBJ1-2; CDR3 protein: CASSDTGTNYGYTF; CDR3 DNA: TGTGCCAGTAGTGACACCGGAACGAACTATGGCTACACCTTC
clone size: -; D gene: TRBD1; V gene: TRBV12-5; J gene: TRBJ2-5; CDR3 protein: CASGLDWDREETQYF; CDR3 DNA: TGTGCTAGTGGTTTGGACTGGGACAGGGAAGAGACCCAGTACTTC
clone size: -; D gene: TRBD2; V gene: TRBV10-1; J gene: TRBJ2-2; CDR3 protein: CASQAGVLTGELFF; CDR3 DNA: TGCGCCAGCCAGGCGGGGGTCCTGACCGGGGAGCTGTTTTTT
clone size: once; D gene: -; V gene: TRBV19; J gene: TRBJ1-1; CDR3 protein: CASSIDPGAHTEAFF; CDR3 DNA: TGTGCCAGTAGTATAGATCCAGGGGCGCACACTGAAGCTTTCTTT
clone size: -; D gene: -; V gene: TRBV6-5; J gene: TRBJ1-4; CDR3 protein: CASSYSTALNEKLFF; CDR3 DNA: TGTGCCAGCAGTTACTCGACAGCCCTTAATGAAAAACTGTTTTTT
clone size: -; D gene: TRBD2; V gene: TRBV4-2; J gene: TRBJ2-5; CDR3 protein: CASSQPLAGEQETQYF; CDR3 DNA: TGTGCCAGCAGCCAGCCGTTAGCGGGGGAGCAAGAGACCCAGTACTTC
clone size: -; D gene: -; V gene: TRBV9; J gene: TRBJ2-2; CDR3 protein: CASQPYEQGNTGELFF; CDR3 DNA: TGTGCCAGCCAACCCTACGAGCAGGGTAACACCGGGGAGCTGTTTTTT